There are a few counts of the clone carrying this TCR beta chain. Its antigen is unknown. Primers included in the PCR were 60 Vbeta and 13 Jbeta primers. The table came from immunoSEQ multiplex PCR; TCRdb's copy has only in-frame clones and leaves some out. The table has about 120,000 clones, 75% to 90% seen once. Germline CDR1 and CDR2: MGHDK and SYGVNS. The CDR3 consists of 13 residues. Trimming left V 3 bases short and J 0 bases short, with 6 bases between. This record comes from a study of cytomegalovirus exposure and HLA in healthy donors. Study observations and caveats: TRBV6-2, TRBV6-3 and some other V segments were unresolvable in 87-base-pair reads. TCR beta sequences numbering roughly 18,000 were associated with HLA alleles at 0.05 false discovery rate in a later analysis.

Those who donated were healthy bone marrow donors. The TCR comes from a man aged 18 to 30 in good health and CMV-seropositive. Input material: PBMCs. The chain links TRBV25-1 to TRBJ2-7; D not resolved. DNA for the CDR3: TGTGCCAGCAGTGAGGGCAGCTCCTACGAGCAGTACTTC. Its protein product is CASSEGSSYEQYF.